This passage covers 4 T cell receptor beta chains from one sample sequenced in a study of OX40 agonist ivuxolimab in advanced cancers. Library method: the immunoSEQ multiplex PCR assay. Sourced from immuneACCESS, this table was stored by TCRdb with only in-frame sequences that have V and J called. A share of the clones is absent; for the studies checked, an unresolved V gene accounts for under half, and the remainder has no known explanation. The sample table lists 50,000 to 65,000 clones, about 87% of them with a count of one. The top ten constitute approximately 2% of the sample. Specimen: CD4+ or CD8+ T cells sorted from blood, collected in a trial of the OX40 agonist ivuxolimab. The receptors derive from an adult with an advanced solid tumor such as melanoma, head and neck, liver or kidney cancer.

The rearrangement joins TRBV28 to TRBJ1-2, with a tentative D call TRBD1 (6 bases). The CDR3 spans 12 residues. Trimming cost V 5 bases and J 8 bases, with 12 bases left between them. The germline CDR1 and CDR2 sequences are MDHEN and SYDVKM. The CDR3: CASSPPTGGYTF. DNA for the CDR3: TGTGCCAGCAGTCCCCCTACAGGGGGCTACACCTTC.

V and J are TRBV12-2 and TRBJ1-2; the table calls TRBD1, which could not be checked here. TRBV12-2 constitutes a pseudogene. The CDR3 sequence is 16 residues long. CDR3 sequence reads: CASRSIRTGRNYGYTF. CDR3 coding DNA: TGTGCAAGTCGCTCCATTCGGACAGGGCGGAACTATGGCTACACCTTC.

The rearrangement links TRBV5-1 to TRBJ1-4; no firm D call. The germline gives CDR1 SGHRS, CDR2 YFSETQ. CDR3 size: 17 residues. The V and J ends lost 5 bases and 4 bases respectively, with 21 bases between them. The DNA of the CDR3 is TGCGCCAGCAGTTTGCCCCTGGGTCCGGCATTTAATGAAAAACTGTTTTTT. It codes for CASSLPLGPAFNEKLFF.

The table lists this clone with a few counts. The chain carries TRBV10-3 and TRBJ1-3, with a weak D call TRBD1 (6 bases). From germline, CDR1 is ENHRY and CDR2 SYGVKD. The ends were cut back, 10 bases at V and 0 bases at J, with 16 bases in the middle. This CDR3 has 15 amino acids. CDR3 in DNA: TGTGCCACCCTACCGGACAGCTTCTCTGGAAACACCATATATTTT. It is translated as CATLPDSFSGNTIYF.